This T cell receptor (beta chain) was retrieved from a study of blood T cell repertoires in COVID-19. Study background: From T cells, B-cell-depleted T cells, or PBMCs came the material, which was cDNA or gDNA.

Per the germline V gene, CDR1 is ENHRY and CDR2 is SYGVKD. The CDR3 has 15 amino acids. V lost 7 bases and J 0 bases, leaving 14 bases between the germline ends. This clone was found once. The protocol was immunoSEQ multiplex PCR, while the TCRdb copy is restricted to in-frame clones and leaves out a portion. Found here are roughly 53,000 clones, about three quarters of them singletons; the top ten hold more than 20%. The chain uses TRBV10-3 and TRBJ2-3; D possibly corresponds to TRBD1 (6 bases). Sequenced: peripheral blood. The clonotype originates from a man in his fifties with active or convalescent COVID-19. The CDR3 region has the DNA TGTGCCATCAAAAGGGACAATCCTAGCACAGATACGCAGTATTTT. Its protein is CAIKRDNPSTDTQYF.